Following are 13 T cell receptor beta chains from one sample sequenced in a study of metastatic and nonmetastatic thyroid tumors. TCRdb re-called the PCR reads through MiXCR. Among roughly 15,000 clones listed, just over 30% were seen once. No treatment of any kind had been given to any patient before thyroid surgery. Sequences were obtained from blood. These receptors were collected from a female donor with papillary thyroid cancer or a benign thyroid nodule (not recorded which). Some clones in this sample may be carry-over from other donors' samples.

Relative to its sample, this clone is medium-sized. The chain combines TRBV19 with TRBJ1-2, with TRBD1 as a possible D gene (5 bases). Deletions cut 5 bases from V and 2 bases from J, with 6 bases between. Germline lookup yields CDR1 LNHDA and CDR2 SQIVND (reference sequence). The CDR3 length is 12 residues. The CDR3 sequence: CASSGQNYGYTF. CDR3 DNA sequence: TGTGCCAGTAGTGGACAAAACTATGGCTACACCTTC.

This clone was observed at least ten times. J is TRBJ1-3 and V is TRBV11-1; no firm D call. Germline values: CDR1 SGHAT, CDR2 FQDESV (reference sequence). The CDR3 contains 15 residues. The ends were cut back, 3 bases at V and 0 bases at J, with 9 bases in the middle. The chain's CDR3 is CASSFRRNSGNTIYF. The CDR3, as DNA: TGTGCCAGCAGCTTTCGCCGGAACTCTGGAAACACCATATATTTT.

This clone was seen many times. This could be a read error, since a much larger clone is one nucleotide away. V gene TRBV5-8 combines with J gene TRBJ2-5; 8 bases match TRBD1. The ends lost 10 bases at V and 4 bases at J; junction bases unmatched: 18. The CDR3 length is 16 residues. CDR1 and CDR2 from the germline V gene are SGHTS and YDEGEE. CDR3 DNA sequence: TGTGCCGGCGCTATAGAGGGCAGGGGGCAGAGAGAGACCCAGTACTTC. Translated, it gives CAGAIEGRGQRETQYF.

By share, this clone ranks as medium-sized. V usage is TRBV19 and J usage is TRBJ2-1, with D unclear. CDR3 length: 13 residues. Looked up from germline, CDR1 is LNHDA and CDR2 is SQIVND (reference sequence). Trimming left V 8 bases short and J 1 base short, with 9 bases between. The CDR3 region has the DNA TGTGCCAGTCGGACGGAATCCTACAATGAGCAGTTCTTC. Protein product: CASRTESYNEQFF.

This rearrangement joins TRBV5-1 to TRBJ2-7, with 9 bases lining up with TRBD1. The CDR3 is made up of 14 amino acids. V shed 4 bases, J shed 6 bases, and the junction held 8 bases outside the gene matches. The germline V gene has CDR1 SGHRS and CDR2 YFSETQ. CDR3 nucleotides: TGCGCCAGCAGCGCCGGGACAGGGAATCTCGAGCAGTACTTC. Its translation is CASSAGTGNLEQYF.

Many counts were recorded for this clone. The junction and the germline gene differ at one end; a read error may be behind it. The rearrangement uses TRBV30 and TRBJ2-5, with D perhaps matching TRBD2 (5 bases). Germline CDR1 reads GTSNPN; CDR2 reads SVGIG (reference sequence). The CDR3 is 12 amino acids. In DNA form, the CDR3 reads TGTGCCTGGAGTGTACAAGGACTTCCACTTTTTTTC. Its protein is CAWSVQGLPLFF.

This clone has just a few counts. The chain has TRBV27 and TRBJ1-1; 8 nucleotides agree with TRBD1. Looked up from germline, CDR1 is MNHEY and CDR2 is SMNVEV (reference sequence). The CDR3 runs to 14 residues. V lost 6 bases to trimming and J lost 4 bases; unmatched junction nucleotides: 7. The CDR3 loop reads CASRGRQGFTEAFF. DNA for the CDR3: TGTGCCAGCAGAGGTAGACAGGGGTTCACTGAAGCTTTCTTT.

The rearrangement joins TRBV6-1 to TRBJ2-5; D is perhaps TRBD2 (6 bases). Germline CDR1 is MNHNS and CDR2 is SASEGT. The V gene lost 6 bases and the J gene lost 3 bases, with 14 bases spanning the gap. This CDR3 comprises 14 residues. This chain's CDR3 is CASSTGTAKETQYF. CDR3 sequence (DNA): TGTGCCAGCAGCACCGGGACTGCAAAAGAGACCCAGTACTTC.

The genes are TRBV3-1 and TRBJ1-4; no firm D call. CDR1 is LGHDT, CDR2 YNNKEL, per germline (reference sequence). The CDR3 contains 13 residues. V was pared by 1 base and J by 4 bases, with 4 bases between. CDR3 nucleotide sequence: TGTGCCAGCAGCCAAGGTCGTAATGAAAAACTGTTTTTT. This sequence encodes CASSQGRNEKLFF.

The chain carries TRBV11-2 and TRBJ2-3; 10 bases align to TRBD1. Trimming removed 10 bases from V and 4 bases from J; junction bases left unmatched: 5. The CDR3 runs 13 residues. Germline V gene lookup returns CDR1 SGHAT and CDR2 FQNNGV. The CDR3: CATKTGGSDTQYF. The CDR3 DNA sequence: TGTGCCACCAAGACAGGGGGCTCAGATACGCAGTATTTT.

The V and J genes are TRBV6-2 or TRBV6-3 and TRBJ1-2; tentative D call: TRBD1 (5 bases). CDR1 MNHEY and CDR2 SVGEGT come from the germline V gene. The CDR3 contains 13 residues. The V end was cut by 2 bases, the J end by 4 bases, with 8 bases between. The CDR3 DNA reads TGTGCCAGCAGTTACGACAGTATCTATGGCTACACCTTC. Translation gives CASSYDSIYGYTF.

This sequence joins TRBV9 and TRBJ1-2; 7 nucleotides align to TRBD1. Germline assignment: CDR1 SGDLS and CDR2 YYNGEE. The CDR3 has 16 residues. With V trimmed by 0 bases and J by 5 bases, 10 bases remained unmatched. The CDR3 spells CASSVDEGAVYYGYTF. The CDR3 region has the DNA TGTGCCAGCAGCGTAGACGAGGGGGCGGTTTATTATGGCTACACCTTC.

In its sample, this clone was seen once. J is TRBJ2-1 and V is TRBV5-1; TRBD1 matches at 10 bases. Germline assignment: CDR1 SGHRS and CDR2 YFSETQ. The CDR3 has 15 amino acids. The V segment lost 4 bases and the J segment 4 bases; nucleotides outside the gene matches: 5. DNA of the CDR3: TGCGCCAGCAGCCCCGGGACAGGGGATTACAATGAGCAGTTCTTC. Residues: CASSPGTGDYNEQFF.